Below, 18 T cell receptor beta chains from the same sample are listed, as sequenced in a study of Ad26.COV2.S vaccination and SARS-CoV-2 variants. The treatment denotes: around 19 received Ad26.COV2.S at low or high dose, single or two shots; roughly 5 received placebo; per-sample allocation not given. Day 63 after the first vaccine or placebo injection was the time point for sampling. Generated by immunoSEQ multiplex PCR, the TCRdb table keeps only in-frame clones and is missing some. The sample holds 400,000 or so clones; approximately 90% are singletons and the top ten take 3.5%. The starting material was peripheral blood, obtained in a trial of Ad26.COV2.S vaccine versus placebo. These receptor sequences come from a person between 18 and 60 years old who received the Ad26.COV2.S COVID-19 vaccine or a placebo.

The rearrangement joins TRBV2 to TRBJ1-2; TRBD1 might be the D (5 bases). The V gene lost 2 bases and the J gene lost 2 bases, with 9 bases spanning the gap. Germline V lookup: CDR1 SNHLY, CDR2 FYNNEI. This CDR3 region has 14 residues. CDR3 nucleotides: TGTGCCAGCAGTGAAAGCAGGGAGAACTATGGCTACACCTTC. This gives the protein CASSESRENYGYTF.

The count of this clone is one. The chain uses TRBV5-1 and TRBJ1-6; TRBD1 matches 7 bases. Trimming removed 0 bases from V and 8 bases from J; junction bases left unmatched: 11. Germline V gives CDR1 SGHRS, CDR2 YFSETQ. The CDR3 sequence is 17 residues long. Here the CDR3 DNA reads TGCGCCAGCAGCTTGGCGGCAGGGGGTAAGACCTATTCACCCCTCCACTTT. Protein product: CASSLAAGGKTYSPLHF. The full variable domain, rest sourced from reference TRBV5-1 and TRBJ1-6, is KAGVTQTPRYLIKTRGQQVTLSCSPISGHRSVSWYQQTPGQGLQFLFEYFSETQRNKGNFPGRFSGRQFSNSRSEMNVSTLELGDSALYLCASSLAAGGKTYSPLHFGNGTRLTVT.

The chain couples TRBV7-2 to TRBJ1-2; D remains ambiguous. Trimming shortened V by 1 base and J by 7 bases, and 10 bases separated the two germline ends. The CDR3 spans 13 residues. Germline CDR1 reads SGHTA; CDR2 reads FQGNSA. The CDR3 reads CASSLGGSSGYTF. The CDR3 coding sequence is TGTGCCAGCAGCTTAGGCGGAAGCAGTGGCTACACCTTC.

The V and J genes are TRBV2 and TRBJ1-2, with D possibly matching TRBD1 (5 bases). V was shortened by 6 bases and J by 8 bases, with 25 bases between the two germline ends. From germline, CDR1 is SNHLY and CDR2 FYNNEI. The CDR3 has 16 amino acids. The CDR3 loop is CASRATVDAAFEGYTF. The CDR3 DNA is TGTGCCAGCAGGGCGACAGTAGACGCGGCTTTCGAGGGCTACACCTTC.

The gene calls are TRBV9 and TRBJ1-4, with D tentatively TRBD1 (6 bases). CDR1 and CDR2 from the germline V gene are SGDLS and YYNGEE. The CDR3 sequence is 17 residues long. V was shortened by 0 bases and J by 2 bases, with 14 bases between the two germline ends. The CDR3 DNA follows: TGTGCCAGCAGCGTAGAGGGGACACCGTCCACTAATGAAAAACTGTTTTTT. Residues: CASSVEGTPSTNEKLFF.

This chain connects TRBV5-4 to TRBJ2-1; D may be TRBD1 or TRBD2 (6 bases each). Trimming left V 5 bases short and J 2 bases short, with 14 bases between. From germline, CDR1 is SGHNT and CDR2 YYREEE (reference sequence). The CDR3 sequence is 15 residues long. The CDR3 coding sequence is TGTGCCAGCAGTCCAGGAGGGGGAACCTACAATGAGCAGTTCTTC. It yields the protein CASSPGGGTYNEQFF.

The chain has TRBV5-6 and TRBJ1-3; D gene uncertain. V lost 5 bases, J lost 0 bases, and 12 bases lay in between. The germline gives CDR1 SGHDT, CDR2 YYEEEE. The CDR3 sequence is 15 residues long. CDR3 nucleotides: TGTGCCAGCAGATCTGCTGGCATCTCTGGAAACACCATATATTTT. This sequence encodes CASRSAGISGNTIYF.

The table lists this clone with a count of one. The chain employs TRBV19 and TRBJ1-2; D is perhaps TRBD1 (6 bases). The CDR3 totals 15 residues. The V gene's germline CDR1 is LNHDA and CDR2 SQIVND (reference sequence). Trimming left V 7 bases short and J 2 bases short, with 17 bases between. CDR3 in amino acids: CASIWSAGANYGYTF. The CDR3 coding sequence is TGTGCCAGTATTTGGTCTGCAGGGGCGAACTATGGCTACACCTTC.

This clone showed up just once. The V and J genes are TRBV10-2 and TRBJ2-1; TRBD2 agrees at 10 bases. The CDR3 spans 17 residues. J was trimmed by 1 base and V by 0 bases; bases with no gene match: 3. The V gene's germline CDR1 is WSHSY and CDR2 SAAADI. The CDR3 spells CASSESSGGVSYNEQFF. The DNA of the CDR3 is TGCGCCAGCAGTGAGTCGAGCGGGGGGGTATCCTACAATGAGCAGTTCTTC.

Notes on this clone: Other DNA sequences in this sample translate to the same CDR3. The rearrangement uses TRBV10-3 and TRBJ1-2; D may be TRBD1 (6 bases). The V end was cut by 0 bases, the J end by 1 base, with 6 bases between. This CDR3 is 14 amino acids long. In germline, CDR1 is ENHRY, CDR2 SYGVKD. The CDR3 bases are TGTGCCATCAGTGAGTCAGGGGGTAACTATGGCTACACCTTC. Its protein is CAISESGGNYGYTF.

This sequence joins TRBV21-1 and TRBJ1-2. TRBV21-1 constitutes a pseudogene. The CDR3 totals 16 residues. CDR3 region: CASSRGPNCKKYGYTF. CDR3 DNA: TGTGCCAGCAGCAGAGGACCTAATTGCAAGAAGTATGGCTACACCTTC.

This sequence joins TRBV5-5 and TRBJ2-7; D is tentatively TRBD1 or TRBD2 (5 bases each). The CDR3 runs to 13 residues. Between the trimmed V and J ends, which lost 0 bases and 6 bases, there was a span of 10 bases. Germline CDR1 SGHKS, CDR2 YYEKEE (reference sequence). The CDR3 loop is CASSLVIGAEQYF. In DNA, the CDR3 is TGTGCCAGCAGCTTGGTCATCGGGGCCGAGCAGTACTTC.

This chain joins TRBV6-2 or TRBV6-3 and TRBJ1-1; D remains unclear. Germline CDR1 MNHEY, CDR2 SVGEGT. The CDR3 extends over 15 amino acids. The ends were cut back, 2 bases at V and 3 bases at J, with 13 bases in the middle. The CDR3 here is CASSYRNWYDTEAFF. For the CDR3, the DNA is TGTGCCAGCAGTTACAGAAATTGGTATGACACTGAAGCTTTCTTT.

CDR3 DNA sequence: TGCGCCAGCAGCCAAGAGGACAGAGCTGGAAACACCATATATTTT. This codes for CASSQEDRAGNTIYF. This chain joins TRBV4-1 and TRBJ1-3, with D possibly matching TRBD1 (6 bases). V dropped 0 bases and J dropped 2 bases, with 8 bases sitting between them. The germline V gene has CDR1 MGHRA and CDR2 YSYEKL. The CDR3 consists of 15 residues.

This clone was detected only once. The chain uses TRBV4-1 and TRBJ2-2, with D perhaps given as TRBD1 or TRBD2 (5 bases each). Germline CDR1 MGHRA, CDR2 YSYEKL. The V end lost 1 base, the J end lost 2 bases, and 17 bases lay between the germline ends. The length of the CDR3 is 18 residues. CDR3 sequence: CASSQVFSGTPNTGELFF. The CDR3 DNA is TGCGCCAGCAGCCAAGTTTTCTCCGGGACCCCAAACACCGGGGAGCTGTTTTTT.

The chain carries TRBV24-1 and TRBJ2-3, with D maybe TRBD1 (6 bases). Germline CDR1 and CDR2: KGHDR and SFDVKD. The germline V and J ends were trimmed by 0 bases and 4 bases, with 7 bases remaining between them. There are 14 residues in the CDR3. The CDR3 coding sequence is TGTGCCACCAGTGATTTGTCAGGGGCAGATACGCAGTATTTT. Translation gives CATSDLSGADTQYF.

The chain uses TRBV4-1 and TRBJ2-1; tentatively, D is TRBD1 (6 bases). The CDR3 totals 16 residues. Germline V gene data show CDR1 as MGHRA and CDR2 as YSYEKL. V dropped 3 bases and J dropped 7 bases, with 19 bases sitting between them. CDR3 sequence (DNA): TGCGCCAGCAGCCATCCCCTTCAGGGGCTAGGGAATGAGCAGTTCTTC. It specifies CASSHPLQGLGNEQFF.

This chain links TRBV6-1 with TRBJ2-3, with D perhaps TRBD1 (6 bases). V lost 4 bases and J 2 bases, leaving 16 bases between the germline ends. The CDR3 covers 16 residues. Germline lookup yields CDR1 MNHNS and CDR2 SASEGT. The CDR3 nucleotides are TGTGCCAGCAGTGGCCCCGGGACAACCAACACAGATACGCAGTATTTT. Translating gives CASSGPGTTNTDTQYF.